A selection of T cell receptor beta chains follows, all from one sample in a study of OX40 agonist ivuxolimab in advanced cancers. The table came from immunoSEQ multiplex PCR; TCRdb's copy has only in-frame clones and leaves some out. The sample lists about 80,000 clones; 86% were seen once. Sequencing was performed on CD4+ or CD8+ T cells sorted from blood, taken in a trial of the OX40 agonist ivuxolimab. All receptors come from an adult with an advanced solid tumor such as melanoma, head and neck, liver or kidney cancer. CDR3s leave out the opening cysteine and the closing phenylalanine or tryptophan. The D gene is left open where the match is weak.

j_gene: TRBJ2-7; d_gene: NA; v_gene: TRBV29-1; CDR3aa: SVVFSNYEQY
j_gene: TRBJ2-7; d_gene: TRBD2; v_gene: TRBV28; CDR3aa: ASSQLGLAMGEQY
j_gene: TRBJ2-1; d_gene: NA; v_gene: TRBV6-6; CDR3aa: ASSYPGQPNEQF
j_gene: TRBJ1-1; d_gene: TRBD1; v_gene: TRBV6-1; CDR3aa: ASSVAGGNREAF
j_gene: TRBJ1-2; d_gene: TRBD1; v_gene: TRBV5-6; CDR3aa: ASSPRTGRINYGYT
j_gene: TRBJ2-7; d_gene: NA; v_gene: TRBV5-5; CDR3aa: ASSHARYEQY
j_gene: TRBJ2-4; d_gene: TRBD2; v_gene: TRBV28; CDR3aa: ASSFSGTSKNIQY
j_gene: TRBJ2-2; d_gene: NA; v_gene: TRBV5-4; CDR3aa: ASSLAPGLNTGELF
j_gene: TRBJ2-3; d_gene: NA; v_gene: TRBV29-1; CDR3aa: SVPRQASDTQY
j_gene: TRBJ1-2; d_gene: NA; v_gene: TRBV7-2; CDR3aa: ASSSTNRGNYGYT
j_gene: TRBJ2-5; d_gene: TRBD2; v_gene: TRBV5-1; CDR3aa: ASSSPGTSGNLQETQY
j_gene: TRBJ2-1; d_gene: NA; v_gene: TRBV4-2; CDR3aa: ASSQSAVSGNEQF
j_gene: TRBJ1-1; d_gene: TRBD1; v_gene: TRBV7-1; CDR3aa: ASSAQGTTEAF
j_gene: TRBJ1-1; d_gene: NA; v_gene: TRBV6-6; CDR3aa: ASSSRNPENTEAF
j_gene: TRBJ1-1; d_gene: NA; v_gene: TRBV27; CDR3aa: ASSSSGRNTEAF
j_gene: TRBJ1-5; d_gene: TRBD1; v_gene: TRBV19; CDR3aa: ASSNIWGQRNQPQH
j_gene: TRBJ2-7; d_gene: NA; v_gene: TRBV6-6; CDR3aa: ASSYDPRGRSEQY
j_gene: TRBJ2-1; d_gene: TRBD2; v_gene: TRBV4-2; CDR3aa: ASSQAQTSGSTNEQF
j_gene: TRBJ2-1; d_gene: TRBD2; v_gene: TRBV10-2; CDR3aa: ASSEYGGRGNEQF
j_gene: TRBJ2-5; d_gene: NA; v_gene: TRBV21-1; CDR3aa: ASSPRRGTRGLAQY
j_gene: TRBJ2-7; d_gene: TRBD2; v_gene: TRBV11-2; CDR3aa: ASSLTTAGGEGQY
j_gene: TRBJ2-2; d_gene: TRBD1; v_gene: TRBV5-1; CDR3aa: ASTDQGASGELF
j_gene: TRBJ2-3; d_gene: NA; v_gene: TRBV7-9; CDR3aa: ASSPRGGSYIADTQY
j_gene: TRBJ1-6; d_gene: NA; v_gene: TRBV6-5; CDR3aa: ASSGRDLGSPLH
j_gene: TRBJ2-1; d_gene: NA; v_gene: TRBV5-4; CDR3aa: ASSLVERTYNEQF
j_gene: TRBJ2-4; d_gene: TRBD2; v_gene: TRBV11-2; CDR3aa: ASSRGLAGILAKNIQY
j_gene: TRBJ2-1; d_gene: TRBD2; v_gene: TRBV28; CDR3aa: ASSRRVSGGVNEQF
j_gene: TRBJ2-2; d_gene: NA; v_gene: TRBV5-6; CDR3aa: ASSGSGGVTGELF
j_gene: TRBJ2-1; d_gene: NA; v_gene: TRBV11-3; CDR3aa: ASSLASYNEQF